The 13 T cell receptor beta chains below were found in one sample sequenced in a study of cytomegalovirus exposure and HLA in healthy donors. Measured with immunoSEQ multiplex PCR; TCRdb has only the in-frame clones, and not every one. This table holds around 55,000 clones, more than 80% found once. Input material: PBMCs. Receptors were obtained from a young man in good health and CMV-seronegative.

The count of this clone is one. The rearrangement joins TRBV7-9 to TRBJ2-5; weak D call: TRBD2 (6 bases). Germline V CDR1 and CDR2: SEHNR, FQNEAQ (reference sequence). Trimming removed 2 bases at V and 5 bases at J, with 24 bases between. The CDR3 length is 18 residues. Here the CDR3 reads CASSLIWVADGPGETQYF. The CDR3, as DNA: TGTGCCAGCAGCTTAATTTGGGTAGCGGATGGCCCTGGGGAGACCCAGTACTTC.

This chain links TRBV28 with TRBJ2-7, with D perhaps matching TRBD2 (6 bases). The germline CDR1 and CDR2 sequences are MDHEN and SYDVKM. Trimming removed 5 bases at V and 6 bases at J, with 17 bases between. CDR3 size: 14 residues. CDR3 nucleotides: TGTGCCAGCAGTGAGAAGAGGGCGCGGGGCGAGCAGTACTTC. Translated: CASSEKRARGEQYF. Complete variable domain (other parts from reference TRBV28 and TRBJ2-7): DVKVTQSSRYLVKRTGEKVFLECVQDMDHENMFWYRQDPGLGLRLIYFSYDVKMKEKGDIPEGYSVSREKKERFSLILESASTNQTSMYLCASSEKRARGEQYFGPGTRLTVT.

The J gene is TRBJ2-2, the V gene TRBV2; 7 bases line up with TRBD1. The V and J ends lost 6 bases and 0 bases, in that order; junction bases with no gene match: 4. CDR1 and CDR2 (germline): SNHLY, FYNNEI. This CDR3 contains 15 residues. The chain's CDR3 is CASRPGTANTGELFF. In nucleotides, the CDR3 is TGTGCCAGCAGACCCGGGACAGCGAACACCGGGGAGCTGTTTTTT.

The chain recombines TRBV19 with TRBJ1-2, with TRBD1 matching over 7 bases. Germline trimming cut 5 bases from V and 8 bases from J; bases unmatched to any gene: 14. This CDR3 spans 15 amino acids. Germline V gene sequence: CDR1 LNHDA, CDR2 SQIVND (reference sequence). This CDR3 reads CASSPSPEGAGGYTF. DNA for the CDR3: TGTGCCAGTAGTCCCTCCCCGGAGGGGGCGGGGGGCTACACCTTC.

The chain recombines TRBV2 with TRBJ2-7; 9 positions match TRBD1. The CDR3 sequence is 14 residues long. Germline V CDR1 and CDR2: SNHLY, FYNNEI. The junction had 6 bases not matched to a gene; V was cut back by 6 bases and J by 3 bases. CDR3 nucleotide sequence: TGTGCCAGCAGGGACAGACAGGGGGACTACGAGCAGTACTTC. Encoded protein: CASRDRQGDYEQYF.

The chain employs TRBV4-1 and TRBJ2-2, with 9 bases fitting TRBD2. This CDR3 comprises 16 residues. J was trimmed by 5 bases and V by 4 bases; bases with no gene match: 8. Per germline, CDR1 MGHRA and CDR2 YSYEKL. CDR3 region: CASSPWTSVATGELFF. In DNA, the CDR3 is TGCGCCAGCAGCCCTTGGACTAGCGTCGCTACCGGGGAGCTGTTTTTT.

V gene TRBV7-2 combines with J gene TRBJ1-4; 8 bases are a match to TRBD1. From germline, CDR1 is SGHTA and CDR2 FQGNSA. The CDR3 runs to 13 residues. V lost 5 bases, J lost 7 bases, and 3 bases stayed unmatched. CDR3 loop: CASSPTGAEKLFF. The DNA of the CDR3 is TGTGCCAGCAGCCCGACAGGGGCTGAAAAACTGTTTTTT. The full variable domain, completed using reference TRBV7-2 and TRBJ1-4, is GAGVSQSPSNKVTEKGKDVELRCDPISGHTALYWYRQSLGQGLEFLIYFQGNSAPDKSGLPSDRFSAERTGGSVSTLTIQRTQQEDSAVYLCASSPTGAEKLFFGSGTQLSVL.

The chain couples TRBV7-2 to TRBJ2-1; 11 bases are shared with TRBD2. V trimming: 5 bases; J trimming: 6 bases; junction bases outside the gene matches: 9. The CDR3 loop spans 16 amino acids. Germline values: CDR1 SGHTA, CDR2 FQGNSA. CDR3 bases: TGTGCCAGCAGCGTACTAGCGGGAGTGGGAGGCAATGAGCAGTTCTTC. Translated, it gives CASSVLAGVGGNEQFF.

The chain employs TRBV29-1 and TRBJ1-1; 8 positions agree with TRBD1. V lost 5 bases to trimming and J lost 6 bases; unmatched junction nucleotides: 2. The CDR3 totals 11 residues. Germline V lookup: CDR1 SQVTM, CDR2 ANQGSEA. In DNA, the CDR3 is TGCAGCGTTACACAGGGGGCTGAAGCTTTCTTT. As protein: CSVTQGAEAFF.

The gene calls are TRBV10-2 and TRBJ2-1, with D maybe TRBD2 (5 bases). The germline CDR1 and CDR2 sequences are WSHSY and SAAADI. Trimming stripped 4 bases from V and 12 bases from J, with 22 bases between. This CDR3 has 15 residues. DNA of the CDR3: TGCGCCAGCAGTGGAACGGACTCGTACACAATGTTGCAGTTCTTC. The encoded protein is CASSGTDSYTMLQFF.

The chain uses TRBV9 and TRBJ2-3; D gene ambiguous. CDR1 is SGDLS, CDR2 YYNGEE, per germline. This CDR3 spans 16 amino acids. V was clipped by 0 bases and J by 1 base, with 12 bases between them. CDR3 residues: CASSVAVVGGTDTQYF. CDR3 sequence (DNA): TGTGCCAGCAGCGTAGCGGTCGTTGGAGGCACAGATACGCAGTATTTT.

Turning to this clone: Relative to the germline gene, one junction end is altered; a read error may explain this. The V call is TRBV19, the J call TRBJ1-2; D perhaps matches TRBD1 (6 bases). CDR1 and CDR2 (germline): LNHDA, SQIVND (reference sequence). This CDR3 is 13 amino acids long. The CDR3, as DNA: TGTGCCAGCAGTAAGGGGGAATCGGTCGGCTACACCTTC. Translating it yields CASSKGESVGYTF. Drawing the rest from reference TRBV19 and TRBJ1-2, the complete variable domain is DGGITQSPKYLFRKEGQNVTLSCEQNLNHDAMYWYRQDPGQGLRLIYYSQIVNDFQKGDIAEGYSVSREKKESFPLTVTSAQKNPTAFYLCASSKGESVGYTFGSGTRLTVV.

V is TRBV2 and J is TRBJ2-7; 10 bases agree with TRBD2. CDR3 size: 16 residues. Germline V gene sequence: CDR1 SNHLY, CDR2 FYNNEI. V was clipped by 8 bases and J by 2 bases; unmatched bases: 12. This CDR3 is CASRSHGTSVTYEQYF. The CDR3 region has the DNA TGTGCCAGCCGCTCGCACGGGACTAGCGTCACCTACGAGCAGTACTTC.